This TCR beta chain comes out of a study of shared clonotypes between healthy human individuals (TCRdb year 2020). With respect to the entire study: The cohort comprised two women and a few men aged 18 to 49 years. For each donor, CD4 naive and CD4 memory were each given three plates, CD8 naive was given two plates, and CD8 memory was given one plate. To estimate repertoire size and how much clonotype sharing occurs between individuals, the study deeply sequenced the blood TCR repertoires of several healthy adults. Libraries were prepared and TCR repertoires were sequenced by different laboratories using diverse techniques, in order to increase sequencing depth and limit assay-specific biases. Each donor's leukapheresis produced roughly between roughly 0.9 and 8.9 billion PBMCs.

Details on this clone: Its binding antigen is unknown. No base-level quality is on record; no much larger clone is a single base apart.

Using the deep immunoSEQ assay, multiplex PCR amplified TCR CDR3 regions from genomic DNA. Extracted genomic DNA from each cell subset was distributed evenly across all wells of several immunoSEQ 96-well plates, and each plate was treated as a replicate. Each replicate PCR for sorted subsets received around 200 ng genomic DNA, equal to tens of thousands of T cell genomes. Purified libraries were measured with a Qubit 3.0 fluorometer, size-checked on a Bioanalyzer 2100, and measured again with the KAPA Library Quantification kit. Every immunoSEQ 96-well plate was sequenced on a dedicated single-read 150-cycle Illumina NextSeq 550 flow cell. In the source study's methods: Because the immunoSEQ output included only junctional sequences and no quality scores, the filtering could not be the same as the filtering used for full-length reads. Sequences were annotated with PyIR, a Python wrapper for IgBLAST v1.9, and V/J genes and CDR3 were assigned using IMGT germline references. Reads were removed for weak V/J assignments (E-value above 1e-6), missing CDR3, stop codons, out-of-frame junctions, or ambiguous translated residues. V3J clonotypes were defined as sequences sharing an identical inferred V gene, J gene, and CDR3 amino acid sequence. To compute the percentage overlap between repertoires, the number of shared unique clonotypes was divided by the size of the smaller repertoire. Repertoire richness was assessed with RTK rarefaction, the Chao1 estimator, and Recon v2.1 estimates of unobserved clonotypes. OLGA was used to compute generation probabilities for all TCRbeta clonotypes that the gDNA method yielded from a handful of donors. TCRdb holds this immuneACCESS table with in-frame rearrangements only. Some clones are missing; in checked studies, unresolved V genes explain under half, and the rest has no known cause. V, J and clone size reflect that table, while D and trimming were determined from the DNA. A total of about 1.5 million clones appear in this sample, under 99% of them only once. The ten largest clones capture about 0.42% of the sample.

The donors were healthy, HIV-negative adults who had no recently reported acute infections or vaccinations. Only Caucasian adults living in Nashville, Tennessee, USA were represented among the donors. CD4+ T cells were enriched through magnetic negative selection, after which naive cells were positively selected on CD45RA and the remaining negative fraction served as the memory subset. After blood collection by leukapheresis, PBMCs were isolated using Ficoll-Histopaque density gradient centrifugation and then cryopreserved in the vapor phase of liquid nitrogen. Purity and quantity of every magnetically sorted T cell population were checked by analytical flow cytometry. Each sorted fraction had its genomic DNA isolated and then quantified by UV absorbance on a Nanodrop 2000c. Overall study results and their limits: Higher generation probabilities were observed for clonotypes shared by all four sorted-subset donors than for non-shared clonotypes. Based on pairwise subsampling, the degree of clonotype sharing among donors was expected to be affected by sequencing depth. Sampling was restricted to blood, and TCR repertoires in tissue are likely to differ from TCR repertoires in blood. Incomplete sequencing was indicated by rarefaction of sorted-subset datasets, despite the large sequencing depth. When several donors were compared, the shared fraction of clonotypes was around 4.6% for naive CD4, over 3% for naive CD8, 2% to 2.5% for memory CD4, and approximately 0.4% for memory CD8. The genetic and exposure-history diversity represented was limited by the small number of donors. Naive subsets generally had larger estimated clonotype richness than memory subsets.

CDR1 and CDR2 (SGHTA, FQGNSA) derive from the germline V gene. The CDR3 numbers 12 residues from cysteine through phenylalanine. Left in the record is the CDR3 DNA by itself, 36 bases read in frame from the first base. Deletion took 5 bases off V and 8 bases off J, with a span of 12 bases between the germline ends. The material sequenced was naive CD4+ T cells sorted from blood. Explained via the paper, the cell subset or site label denotes: CD45RA+ positively selected. Rearrangement joined TRBV7-2 to TRBJ1-2; no D gene is confidently identified. This TCR was sampled from a man younger than 40 in good health. This receptor carries the CDR3 CASSRSSIGYTF. The nucleotide sequence reads TGTGCCAGCAGCCGCAGTTCGATAGGCTACACCTTC. Where the CDR3 stops, the reference TRBV7-2 and TRBJ1-2 genes take over; the full variable domain is GAGVSQSPSNKVTEKGKDVELRCDPISGHTALYWYRQSLGQGLEFLIYFQGNSAPDKSGLPSDRFSAERTGGSVSTLTIQRTQQEDSAVYLCASSRSSIGYTFGSGTRLTVV.